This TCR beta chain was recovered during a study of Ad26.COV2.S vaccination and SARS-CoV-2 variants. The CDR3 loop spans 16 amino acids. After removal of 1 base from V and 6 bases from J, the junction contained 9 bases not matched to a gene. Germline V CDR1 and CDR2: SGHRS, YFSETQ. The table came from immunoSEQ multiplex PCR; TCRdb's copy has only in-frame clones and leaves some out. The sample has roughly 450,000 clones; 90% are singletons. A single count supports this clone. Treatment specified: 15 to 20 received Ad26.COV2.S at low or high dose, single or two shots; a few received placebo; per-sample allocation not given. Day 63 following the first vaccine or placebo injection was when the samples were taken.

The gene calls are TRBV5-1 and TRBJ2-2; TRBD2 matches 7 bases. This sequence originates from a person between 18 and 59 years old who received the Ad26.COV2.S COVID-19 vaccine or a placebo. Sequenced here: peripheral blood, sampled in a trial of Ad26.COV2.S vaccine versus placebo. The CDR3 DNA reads TGCGCCAGCAGCTTGAGGGACGCGGGAGTCCCCGGGGAGCTGTTTTTT. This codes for CASSLRDAGVPGELFF.